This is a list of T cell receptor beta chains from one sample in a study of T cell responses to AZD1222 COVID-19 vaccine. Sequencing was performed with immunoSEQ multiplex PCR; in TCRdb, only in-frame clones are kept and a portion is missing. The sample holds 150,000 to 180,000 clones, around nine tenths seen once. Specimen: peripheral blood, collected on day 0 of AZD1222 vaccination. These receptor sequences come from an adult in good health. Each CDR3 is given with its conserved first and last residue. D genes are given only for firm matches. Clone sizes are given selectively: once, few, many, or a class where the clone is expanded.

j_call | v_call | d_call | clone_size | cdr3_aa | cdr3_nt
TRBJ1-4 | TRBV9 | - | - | CASSAGRVANEKLFF | TGTGCCAGCAGCGCGGGAAGGGTTGCTAATGAAAAACTGTTTTTT
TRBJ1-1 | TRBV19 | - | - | CASSIGRNTEAFF | TGTGCCAGTAGTATAGGCAGGAACACTGAAGCTTTCTTT
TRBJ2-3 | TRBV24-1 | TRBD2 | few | CATSDLAGEVDTQYF | TGTGCCACCAGTGATTTAGCGGGAGAGGTAGATACGCAGTATTTT
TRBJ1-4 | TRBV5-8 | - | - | CASSHRFGNEKLFF | TGTGCCAGCAGCCACAGGTTCGGTAATGAAAAACTGTTTTTT
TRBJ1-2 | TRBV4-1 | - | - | CASSQPPGGGGLTTIDGYTF | TGCGCCAGCAGCCAACCTCCCGGAGGAGGGGGTCTGACCACAATCGATGGCTACACCTTC
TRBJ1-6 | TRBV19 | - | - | CASSIPEANSPLHF | TGTGCCAGTAGTATACCCGAGGCTAATTCACCCCTCCACTTT
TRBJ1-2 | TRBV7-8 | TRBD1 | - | CASSLVPTGTNYGYTF | TGTGCCAGCAGCTTAGTTCCGACAGGGACCAACTATGGCTACACCTTC
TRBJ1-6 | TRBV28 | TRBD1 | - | CASSIQQGMGGSPLHF | TGTGCCAGCAGTATTCAACAGGGGATGGGGGGTTCACCCCTCCACTTT
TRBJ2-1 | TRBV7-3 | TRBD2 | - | CASSPLAGNYNEQFF | TGTGCCAGCAGCCCCTTAGCGGGGAACTACAATGAGCAGTTCTTC
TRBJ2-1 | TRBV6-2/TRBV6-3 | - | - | CASSYFGGKGEQFF | TGTGCCAGCAGTTATTTTGGGGGGAAGGGTGAGCAGTTCTTC
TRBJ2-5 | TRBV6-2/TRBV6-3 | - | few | CASSYGWRQGSGETQYF | TGTGCCAGCAGTTACGGGTGGAGGCAGGGGAGCGGAGAGACCCAGTACTTC
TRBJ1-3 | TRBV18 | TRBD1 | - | CASSPQGQGGGTIYF | TGTGCCAGCTCACCACAAGGACAGGGTGGAGGCACCATATATTTT
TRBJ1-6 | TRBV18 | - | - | CASSPGEQGANSPLHF | TGTGCCAGCTCACCAGGGGAGCAGGGCGCTAATTCACCCCTCCACTTT
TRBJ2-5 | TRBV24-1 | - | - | CATSDLGGYGAGGETQYF | TGTGCCACCAGTGATTTGGGAGGGTATGGGGCAGGCGGGGAGACCCAGTACTTC
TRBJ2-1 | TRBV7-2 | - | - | CASSPRGRENEQFF | TGTGCCAGCAGCCCCAGGGGCAGGGAGAATGAGCAGTTCTTC
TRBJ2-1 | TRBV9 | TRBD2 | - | CASSVISGRAAHEQFF | TGTGCCAGCAGCGTAATAAGCGGGAGGGCCGCCCATGAGCAGTTCTTC
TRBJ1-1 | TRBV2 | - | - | CASSQGNTEAFF | TGTGCCAGCAGTCAGGGGAACACTGAAGCTTTCTTT
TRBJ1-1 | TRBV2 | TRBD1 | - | CASSAGTGGAFF | TGTGCCAGCAGTGCAGGTACAGGGGGAGCTTTCTTT
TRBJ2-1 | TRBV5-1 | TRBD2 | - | CASSSRASGRTGLYNEQFF | TGCGCCAGCAGCTCGCGTGCTAGCGGGAGGACGGGCCTTTACAATGAGCAGTTCTTC
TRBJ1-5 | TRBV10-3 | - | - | CATSPGDWYSNQPQHF | TGTGCCACTTCCCCCGGAGATTGGTATAGCAATCAGCCCCAGCATTTT
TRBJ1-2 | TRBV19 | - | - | CASSIPGGPTGGYGYTF | TGTGCCAGTAGTATCCCGGGGGGGCCGACAGGAGGCTATGGCTACACCTTC
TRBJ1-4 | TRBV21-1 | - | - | CASSKGATNEKLFF | TGTGCCAGCAGCAAAGGGGCAACTAATGAAAAACTGTTTTTT
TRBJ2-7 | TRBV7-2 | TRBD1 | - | CASSPYPGQRSYEQYF | TGTGCCAGCAGCCCCTATCCGGGACAGAGATCCTACGAGCAGTACTTC
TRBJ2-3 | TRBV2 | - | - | CASNKGISTDTQYF | TGTGCCAGCAATAAGGGGATTAGCACAGATACGCAGTATTTT
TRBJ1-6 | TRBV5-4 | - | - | CASSLRLGQGDSPLHF | TGTGCCAGCAGCTTGCGGTTGGGCCAGGGTGATTCACCCCTCCACTTT
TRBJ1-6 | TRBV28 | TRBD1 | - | CASSSGTGTTPLHF | TGTGCCAGCAGTTCAGGGACAGGGACTACACCCCTCCACTTT
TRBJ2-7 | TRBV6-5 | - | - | CASTLGGRDEQYF | TGTGCCAGCACTCTTGGCGGCCGGGACGAGCAGTACTTC
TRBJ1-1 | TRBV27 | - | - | CASSLISGNTEAFF | TGTGCCAGCAGTCTAATCTCGGGGAACACTGAAGCTTTCTTT
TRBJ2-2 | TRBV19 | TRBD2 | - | CASSHSGSQNTGELFF | TGTGCCAGTAGTCATAGCGGGAGCCAGAACACCGGGGAGCTGTTTTTT
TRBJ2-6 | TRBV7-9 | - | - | CASSSQGFLYSGANVLTF | TGTGCCAGCAGCTCCCAGGGCTTTCTCTACTCTGGGGCCAACGTCCTGACTTTC
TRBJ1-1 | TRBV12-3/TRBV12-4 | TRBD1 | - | CASSPGQGANAFF | TGTGCCAGCAGCCCGGGACAGGGGGCGAATGCTTTCTTT
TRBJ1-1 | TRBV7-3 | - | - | CASSYSGYTEAFF | TGTGCCAGCAGTTATTCAGGCTACACTGAAGCTTTCTTT
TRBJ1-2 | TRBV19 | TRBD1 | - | CASSLGGQDNYGYTF | TGTGCCAGTAGTCTGGGGGGACAGGATAACTATGGCTACACCTTC
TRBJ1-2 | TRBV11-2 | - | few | CASSRDNRGYTF | TGTGCCAGCAGCCGGGACAATCGGGGCTACACCTTC
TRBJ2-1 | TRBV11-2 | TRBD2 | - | CASSFSSRGGVYNEQFF | TGTGCCAGCAGCTTTTCCTCCCGCGGGGGGGTTTACAATGAGCAGTTCTTC
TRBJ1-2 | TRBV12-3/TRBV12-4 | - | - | CASSTSNYGYTF | TGTGCCAGCAGTACCTCTAACTATGGCTACACCTTC
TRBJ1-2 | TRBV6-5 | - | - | CASSYRVENYGYTF | TGTGCCAGCAGTTACCGGGTAGAGAACTATGGCTACACCTTC
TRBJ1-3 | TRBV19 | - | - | CASSRFPTTGNTIYF | TGTGCCAGTAGTAGGTTCCCGACGACTGGAAACACCATATATTTT
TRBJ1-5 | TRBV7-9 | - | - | CASSFRNQPQHF | TGTGCCAGCAGCTTCAGAAATCAGCCCCAGCATTTT
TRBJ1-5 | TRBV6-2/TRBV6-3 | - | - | CASSIISNQPQHF | TGTGCCAGCAGTATTATTAGCAATCAGCCCCAGCATTTT
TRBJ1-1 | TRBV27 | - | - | CASRGGNTEAFF | TGTGCCAGCAGGGGGGGGAACACTGAAGCTTTCTTT
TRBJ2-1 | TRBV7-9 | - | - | CASSLPGAFPYNEQFF | TGTGCCAGCAGCCTCCCGGGGGCCTTCCCCTACAATGAGCAGTTCTTC
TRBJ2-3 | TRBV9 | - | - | CASSVANLIRDTQYF | TGTGCCAGCAGCGTAGCGAATCTGATCCGGGATACGCAGTATTTT
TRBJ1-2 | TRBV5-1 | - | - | CASSLEGGYGYTF | TGCGCCAGCAGCTTGGAAGGGGGTTACGGCTACACCTTC
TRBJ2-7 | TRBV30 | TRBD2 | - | CAGDSGGDSYEQYF | TGTGCCGGAGATAGCGGGGGGGACTCCTACGAGCAGTACTTC
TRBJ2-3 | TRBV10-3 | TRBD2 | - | CAISESGLAERTDTQYF | TGTGCCATCAGTGAGTCGGGTCTAGCGGAGCGCACAGATACGCAGTATTTT
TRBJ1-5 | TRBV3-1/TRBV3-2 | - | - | CASSNWGGWPLCSQPQHF | TGTGCCAGCAGCAACTGGGGCGGCTGGCCCCTATGTAGTCAGCCCCAGCATTTT
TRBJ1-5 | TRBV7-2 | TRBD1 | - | CASTGSNTNQPQHF | TGTGCCTCGACAGGGTCTAACACTAATCAGCCCCAGCATTTT
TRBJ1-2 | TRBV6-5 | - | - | CASSYRGGANYGYTF | TGTGCCAGCAGTTACCGCGGCGGAGCTAACTATGGCTACACCTTC
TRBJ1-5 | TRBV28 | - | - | CASSLASGNQPQHF | TGTGCCAGCAGCCTAGCGAGCGGCAATCAGCCCCAGCATTTT
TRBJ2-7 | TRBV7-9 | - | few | CASSLERFEQYF | TGTGCCAGCAGCTTAGAAAGATTCGAGCAGTACTTC
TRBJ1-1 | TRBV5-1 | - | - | CASSFNPNTEAFF | TGCGCCAGCAGCTTCAACCCGAACACTGAAGCTTTCTTT